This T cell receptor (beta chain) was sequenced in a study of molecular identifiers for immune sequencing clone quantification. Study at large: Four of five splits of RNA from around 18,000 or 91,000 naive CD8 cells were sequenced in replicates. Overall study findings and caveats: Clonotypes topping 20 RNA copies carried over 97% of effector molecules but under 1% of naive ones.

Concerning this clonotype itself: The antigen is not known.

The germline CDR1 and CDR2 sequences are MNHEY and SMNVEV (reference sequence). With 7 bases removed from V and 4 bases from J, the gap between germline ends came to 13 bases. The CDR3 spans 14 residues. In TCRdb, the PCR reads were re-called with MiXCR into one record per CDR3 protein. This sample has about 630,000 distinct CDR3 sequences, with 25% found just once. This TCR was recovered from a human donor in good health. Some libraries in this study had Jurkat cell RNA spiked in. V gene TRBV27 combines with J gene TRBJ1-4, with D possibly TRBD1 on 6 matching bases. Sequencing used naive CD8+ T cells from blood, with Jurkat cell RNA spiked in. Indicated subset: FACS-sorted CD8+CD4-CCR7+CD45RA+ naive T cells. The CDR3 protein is CASKLRGSNEKLFF. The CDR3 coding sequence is TGTGCCAGCAAGCTCAGGGGCAGTAATGAAAAACTGTTTTTT.